A selection of T cell receptor beta chains follows, all from one sample in a study of response to subunit inactivated influenza vaccine. TCRdb processed the RT-PCR reads anew with MiXCR; each CDR3 protein has one entry. In the table there are hundreds of thousands of distinct CDR3 sequences, 10% to 15% of which are singletons. Sample: PBMCs from blood, taken 40 to 50 days after vaccination. The receptors here all came from a man aged 45-65 years who received an inactivated influenza vaccine. Both conserved end residues are part of each CDR3. A D gene is named only where the DNA matches it firmly. Rows give clone size only sometimes, using once, few, many, or a class for an expanded clone.

size,V,D,length,J,CDR3,DNA
NA,TRBV3-1,NA,16,TRBJ2-7,CASSQDLNAGSYEQYF,TGTGCCAGCAGCCAAGATCTTAACGCTGGCTCCTACGAGCAGTACTTC
NA,TRBV6-4,NA,13,TRBJ2-5,CASSGRFTETQYF,TGTGCCAGCAGTGGACGGTTTACAGAGACCCAGTACTTC
NA,TRBV9,TRBD2,16,TRBJ2-1,CASSTRLAALGDEQFF,TGTGCCAGCAGCACCCGACTAGCGGCCTTGGGCGATGAGCAGTTCTTC
NA,TRBV12-3/TRBV12-4,TRBD2,17,TRBJ2-3,CASTLGLAGATTDTQYF,TGTGCCAGCACCTTGGGACTAGCGGGGGCGACCACAGATACGCAGTATTTT
many,TRBV7-2,NA,15,TRBJ2-7,CASSPRGGSSYEQYF,TGTGCCAGCAGCCCCCGCGGAGGCTCGTCCTACGAGCAGTACTTC
few,TRBV20-1,TRBD1,13,TRBJ1-6,CSAIRDSNSPLHF,TGCAGTGCTATACGGGACAGCAATTCACCCCTCCACTTT
NA,TRBV29-1,NA,10,TRBJ2-1,CSVVLVEQFF,TGCAGCGTTGTGCTAGTCGAGCAGTTCTTC
NA,TRBV4-3,NA,15,TRBJ2-1,CASSPLAYSYNEQFF,TGCGCCAGCAGCCCGCTAGCGTACTCCTACAATGAGCAGTTCTTC
NA,TRBV12-3/TRBV12-4,NA,13,TRBJ1-3,CASSLSNGNTIYF,TGTGCCAGCAGTTTATCGAACGGAAACACCATATATTTT
many,TRBV7-2,TRBD2,14,TRBJ2-2,CASSPWTSSGELFF,TGTGCCAGCAGCCCCTGGACTAGCTCCGGGGAGCTGTTTTTT
few,TRBV9,TRBD2,15,TRBJ2-1,CASSAPGTMNNEQFF,TGTGCCAGCAGCGCCCCAGGGACTATGAACAATGAGCAGTTCTTC
many,TRBV6-1,NA,15,TRBJ2-3,CASSDILTLTDTQYF,TGTGCCAGCAGTGATATACTGACTCTCACAGATACGCAGTATTTT
many,TRBV10-3,NA,14,TRBJ1-2,CAISIRSEGYGYTF,TGTGCCATCAGTATAAGATCAGAGGGCTATGGCTACACCTTC
few,TRBV9,NA,15,TRBJ1-1,CASSVVGKWNTEAFF,TGTGCCAGCAGCGTAGTAGGGAAGTGGAACACTGAAGCTTTCTTT
NA,TRBV5-1,TRBD1,14,TRBJ1-6,CASTPGTGHSPLHF,TGCGCCAGCACCCCCGGGACAGGGCATTCACCCCTCCACTTT
few,TRBV28,TRBD2,14,TRBJ2-7,CASSSGRNSYEQYF,TGTGCCAGCAGCAGCGGGAGGAACTCCTACGAGCAGTACTTC
NA,TRBV14,NA,12,TRBJ2-7,CASSQDNMEQYF,TGTGCCAGCAGCCAAGATAACATGGAGCAGTACTTC
many,TRBV7-6,NA,14,TRBJ2-1,CASSLGLGPNEQFF,TGTGCCAGCAGCTTAGGGTTAGGGCCAAATGAGCAGTTCTTC
few,TRBV7-2,NA,14,TRBJ2-3,CASSSQWGTDTQYF,TGTGCCAGCAGCTCCCAGTGGGGCACAGATACGCAGTATTTT
NA,TRBV20-1,NA,13,TRBJ2-2,CSPPKKDTGELFF,TGCAGTCCTCCGAAGAAGGACACCGGGGAGCTGTTTTTT
many,TRBV5-1,NA,13,TRBJ1-2,CASSLKRGYGYTF,TGCGCCAGCAGCTTGAAAAGAGGCTATGGCTACACCTTC
few,TRBV7-6,NA,15,TRBJ2-1,CASSLGGALINEQFF,TGTGCCAGCAGCTTAGGCGGAGCCCTTATCAATGAGCAGTTCTTC
many,TRBV6-1,NA,13,TRBJ1-1,CASSDPGKLEAFF,TGTGCCAGCAGTGACCCGGGAAAACTTGAAGCTTTCTTT
NA,TRBV18,NA,12,TRBJ2-1,CASSPRLSEQFF,TGTGCCAGCTCACCACGACTCAGTGAGCAGTTCTTC
few,TRBV11-2,NA,12,TRBJ2-3,CASSLTSRPQYF,TGTGCCAGCAGCTTAACCTCGAGGCCGCAGTATTTT
few,TRBV20-1,TRBD1,13,TRBJ2-1,CSASTGTGDEQFF,TGCAGTGCCAGTACCGGGACAGGTGATGAGCAGTTCTTC
few,TRBV20-1,NA,15,TRBJ2-7,CSARVVGRLEAEQYF,TGCAGTGCTAGAGTCGTCGGCAGGCTAGAGGCCGAGCAGTACTTC
NA,TRBV7-9,NA,16,TRBJ1-2,CASSPPAGDGTYGYTF,TGTGCCAGCAGCCCCCCCGCGGGGGACGGAACCTATGGCTACACCTTC
few,TRBV11-2,NA,12,TRBJ1-4,CASSSGTSGVFF,TGTGCCAGCAGCTCCGGGACTTCGGGGGTGTTTTTT
NA,TRBV12-3/TRBV12-4,NA,15,TRBJ2-3,CASSPSDLGTDTQYF,TGTGCCAGCAGTCCGAGTGATTTAGGCACAGATACGCAGTATTTT
many,TRBV5-6,TRBD1,14,TRBJ2-1,CASSFGTGSNEQFF,TGTGCCAGCAGCTTCGGGACAGGGTCAAATGAGCAGTTCTTC
NA,TRBV28,NA,15,TRBJ2-1,CASTRGGGSYNEQFF,TGTGCCAGCACCCGAGGGGGGGGTTCCTACAATGAGCAGTTCTTC
few,TRBV7-2,NA,13,TRBJ2-3,CASSAGGKDTQYF,TGTGCCAGCAGCGCCGGGGGCAAGGATACGCAGTATTTT
NA,TRBV20-1,NA,15,TRBJ2-7,CSARGLQAAASEQYF,TGCAGTGCTAGGGGCTTACAGGCTGCTGCCAGCGAGCAGTACTTC
few,TRBV12-3/TRBV12-4,TRBD2,13,TRBJ2-5,CASGLAGEETQYF,TGTGCCAGCGGACTAGCGGGGGAAGAGACCCAGTACTTC
NA,TRBV6-1,NA,15,TRBJ1-6,CASNPVGPANSPLHF,TGTGCCAGCAACCCGGTCGGCCCGGCTAATTCACCCCTCCACTTT
few,TRBV29-1,TRBD1,15,TRBJ2-3,CSVEDRDRNTDTQYF,TGCAGCGTTGAAGACCGGGACAGGAACACAGATACGCAGTATTTT
NA,TRBV7-9,NA,14,TRBJ2-7,CASSLETVTYEQYF,TGTGCCAGCAGCTTAGAGACAGTAACCTACGAGCAGTACTTC
few,TRBV2,NA,15,TRBJ2-1,CASSGSRAAHNEQFF,TGTGCCAGCAGTGGGAGCCGAGCCGCTCACAATGAGCAGTTCTTC
NA,TRBV7-9,NA,15,TRBJ1-6,CASSWSRSYNSPLHF,TGTGCCAGCAGTTGGTCGCGTTCCTATAATTCACCCCTCCACTTT
NA,TRBV10-3,TRBD2,15,TRBJ2-1,CAIRPSGSRYNEQFF,TGTGCCATCAGGCCTAGCGGGAGCCGCTACAATGAGCAGTTCTTC
many,TRBV28,TRBD2,14,TRBJ2-7,CASILAGGSYEQYF,TGTGCCAGCATACTAGCGGGAGGGTCCTACGAGCAGTACTTC
NA,TRBV6-5,TRBD2,15,TRBJ2-3,CASSYSGVWSDTQYF,TGTGCCAGCAGTTACAGCGGGGTTTGGTCAGATACGCAGTATTTT
few,TRBV28,NA,17,TRBJ2-7,CASSLFAGRVTSYEQYF,TGTGCCAGCAGTTTATTCGCGGGCCGGGTAACCTCCTACGAGCAGTACTTC
NA,TRBV7-9,TRBD2,16,TRBJ2-1,CASSLLLLAGSHEQFF,TGTGCCAGCAGCTTACTCCTCCTAGCGGGAAGTCATGAGCAGTTCTTC
few,TRBV7-9,NA,13,TRBJ2-7,CASSLDPFGEQYF,TGTGCCAGCAGCCTAGACCCCTTCGGCGAGCAGTACTTC
NA,TRBV3-1,NA,13,TRBJ1-6,CASSQVESSPLHF,TGTGCCAGCAGCCAAGTGGAGTCTTCACCCCTCCACTTT
NA,TRBV28,NA,13,TRBJ1-5,CASSSDDIGKRHF,TGTGCCAGCAGTTCTGACGACATCGGCAAACGGCATTTT
NA,TRBV2,NA,12,TRBJ2-7,CASRQEAYEQYF,TGTGCCAGCAGACAGGAAGCCTACGAGCAGTACTTC
NA,TRBV18,NA,16,TRBJ2-1,CASSPPGRDTYNEQFF,TGTGCCAGCTCACCCCCGGGGCGGGACACCTACAATGAGCAGTTCTTC
few,TRBV27,NA,14,TRBJ2-7,CASSRHQSTYEQYF,TGTGCCAGCAGTCGACACCAAAGCACCTACGAGCAGTACTTC
NA,TRBV11-2,TRBD2,14,TRBJ2-1,CASSPGTNWDEQFF,TGTGCCAGCAGCCCCGGGACTAACTGGGATGAGCAGTTCTTC
NA,TRBV12-3/TRBV12-4,TRBD2,14,TRBJ2-7,CASSLTSGAYEQYF,TGTGCCAGCAGTTTAACTAGCGGGGCCTACGAGCAGTACTTC
few,TRBV3-1,TRBD2,14,TRBJ2-1,CASSDRGVGNEQFF,TGTGCCAGCAGCGACCGGGGGGTTGGCAATGAGCAGTTCTTC
few,TRBV5-1,TRBD1,17,TRBJ2-5,CASSSWSVKDRRETQYF,TGCGCCAGCAGCTCTTGGTCAGTTAAGGACAGGCGGGAGACCCAGTACTTC
NA,TRBV20-1,TRBD2,16,TRBJ2-5,CSAGGLAGGNQETQYF,TGCAGTGCTGGGGGACTAGCGGGAGGTAACCAAGAGACCCAGTACTTC
many,TRBV5-6,NA,15,TRBJ2-2,CASSFRQGRTGELFF,TGTGCCAGCAGCTTTAGGCAGGGAAGAACCGGGGAGCTGTTTTTT
NA,TRBV6-1,TRBD2,16,TRBJ2-1,CASSRSSGGAVNEQFF,TGTGCCAGCAGTCGGTCTAGCGGGGGGGCTGTAAATGAGCAGTTCTTC
few,TRBV29-1,NA,13,TRBJ2-5,CSVGTDGRETQYF,TGCAGCGTTGGGACGGACGGTCGGGAGACCCAGTACTTC
once,TRBV24-1,TRBD1,16,TRBJ2-7,CATSDAGTGSSYEQYF,TGTGCCACCAGTGACGCCGGGACAGGGAGCTCCTACGAGCAGTACTTC